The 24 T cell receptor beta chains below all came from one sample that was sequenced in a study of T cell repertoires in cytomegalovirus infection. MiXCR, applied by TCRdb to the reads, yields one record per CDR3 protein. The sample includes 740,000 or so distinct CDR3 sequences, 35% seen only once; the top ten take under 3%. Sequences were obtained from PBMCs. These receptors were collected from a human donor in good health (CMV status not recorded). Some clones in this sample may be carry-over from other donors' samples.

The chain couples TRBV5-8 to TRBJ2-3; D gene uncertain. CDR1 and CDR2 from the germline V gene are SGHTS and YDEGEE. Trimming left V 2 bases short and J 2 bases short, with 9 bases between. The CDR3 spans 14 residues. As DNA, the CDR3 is TGTGCCAGCAGCTTTGGGCACAACACAGATACGCAGTATTTT. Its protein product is CASSFGHNTDTQYF.

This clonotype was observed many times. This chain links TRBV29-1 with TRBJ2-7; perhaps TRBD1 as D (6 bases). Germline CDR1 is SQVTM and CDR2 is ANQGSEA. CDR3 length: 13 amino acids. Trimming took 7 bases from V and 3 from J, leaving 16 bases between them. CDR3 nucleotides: TGCAGCGCAAAAACAGGGACCGTCTACGAGCAGTACTTC. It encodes CSAKTGTVYEQYF.

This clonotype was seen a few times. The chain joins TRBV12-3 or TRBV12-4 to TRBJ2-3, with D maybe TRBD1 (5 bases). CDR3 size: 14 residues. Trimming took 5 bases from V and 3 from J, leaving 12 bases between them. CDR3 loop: CASSRKGQTDTQYF. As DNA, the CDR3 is TGTGCCAGCAGTCGGAAGGGGCAGACAGATACGCAGTATTTT.

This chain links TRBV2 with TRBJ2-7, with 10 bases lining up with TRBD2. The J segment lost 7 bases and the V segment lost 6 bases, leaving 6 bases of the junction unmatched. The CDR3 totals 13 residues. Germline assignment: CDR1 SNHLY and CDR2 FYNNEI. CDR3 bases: TGTGCCAGCAGGCGGACTAGCGGAAATGAGCAGTACTTC. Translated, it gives CASRRTSGNEQYF.

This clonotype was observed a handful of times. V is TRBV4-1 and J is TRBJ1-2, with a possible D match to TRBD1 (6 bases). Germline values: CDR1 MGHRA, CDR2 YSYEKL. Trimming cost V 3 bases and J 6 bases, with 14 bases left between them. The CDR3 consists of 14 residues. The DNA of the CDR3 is TGCGCCAGCAGCCATACAAACCCAGGGGATGGCTACACCTTC. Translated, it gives CASSHTNPGDGYTF.

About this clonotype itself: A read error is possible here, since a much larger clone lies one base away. The CDR3 loop reads CASRPCRGTNSYEQYF. CDR3 DNA sequence: TGTGCCAGCAGACCCTGCAGGGGCACAAATTCCTACGAGCAGTACTTC. The chain is built from TRBV28 and TRBJ2-7, with a tentative D call TRBD1 (6 bases). V lost 6 bases and J 1 base, leaving 19 bases between the germline ends. This CDR3 comprises 16 residues. CDR1 is MDHEN and CDR2 is SYDVKM in the germline V gene. Full variable domain (rest looked up from reference TRBV28 and TRBJ2-7): DVKVTQSSRYLVKRTGEKVFLECVQDMDHENMFWYRQDPGLGLRLIYFSYDVKMKEKGDIPEGYSVSREKKERFSLILESASTNQTSMYLCASRPCRGTNSYEQYFGPGTRLTVT.

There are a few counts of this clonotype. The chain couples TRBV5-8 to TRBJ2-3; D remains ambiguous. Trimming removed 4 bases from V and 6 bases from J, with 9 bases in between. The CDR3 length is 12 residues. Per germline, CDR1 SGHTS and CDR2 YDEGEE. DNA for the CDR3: TGTGCCAGCAGCCTGACGCGGGATACGCAGTATTTT. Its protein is CASSLTRDTQYF.

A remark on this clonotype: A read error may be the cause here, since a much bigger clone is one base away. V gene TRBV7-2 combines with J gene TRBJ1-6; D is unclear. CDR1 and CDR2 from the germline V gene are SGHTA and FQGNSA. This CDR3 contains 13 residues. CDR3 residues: CASSPMPNSPLQF. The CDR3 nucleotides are TGTGCCAGCAGCCCGATGCCGAATTCACCCCTCCAATTT.

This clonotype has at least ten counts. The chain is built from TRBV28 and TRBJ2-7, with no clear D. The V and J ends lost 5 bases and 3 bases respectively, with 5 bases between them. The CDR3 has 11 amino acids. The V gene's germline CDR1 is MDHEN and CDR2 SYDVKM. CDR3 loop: CASSLYYEQYF. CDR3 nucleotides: TGTGCCAGCAGTCTCTACTACGAGCAGTACTTC. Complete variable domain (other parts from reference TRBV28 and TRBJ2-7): DVKVTQSSRYLVKRTGEKVFLECVQDMDHENMFWYRQDPGLGLRLIYFSYDVKMKEKGDIPEGYSVSREKKERFSLILESASTNQTSMYLCASSLYYEQYFGPGTRLTVT.

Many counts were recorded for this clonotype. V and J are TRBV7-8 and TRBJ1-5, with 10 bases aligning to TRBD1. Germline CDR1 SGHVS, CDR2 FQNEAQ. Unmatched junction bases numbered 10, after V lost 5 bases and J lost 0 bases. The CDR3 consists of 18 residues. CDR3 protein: CASSHSTGGYNSNQPQHF. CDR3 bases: TGTGCCAGCAGCCACTCGACAGGGGGCTACAATAGCAATCAGCCCCAGCATTTT.

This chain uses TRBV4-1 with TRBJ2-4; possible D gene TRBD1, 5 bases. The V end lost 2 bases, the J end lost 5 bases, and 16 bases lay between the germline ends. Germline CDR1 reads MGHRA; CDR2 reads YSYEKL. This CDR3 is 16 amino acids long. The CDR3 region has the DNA TGCGCCAGCAGCCAAAAGTCGTCAGGGAACGAAAACATTCAGTACTTC. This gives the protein CASSQKSSGNENIQYF.

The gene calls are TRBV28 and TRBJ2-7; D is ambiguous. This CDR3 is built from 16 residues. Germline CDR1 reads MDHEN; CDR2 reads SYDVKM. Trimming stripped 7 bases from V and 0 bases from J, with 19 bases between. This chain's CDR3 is CASTTPLFSSSYEQYF. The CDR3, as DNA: TGTGCCAGCACCACCCCCCTTTTCTCCAGCTCCTACGAGCAGTACTTC.

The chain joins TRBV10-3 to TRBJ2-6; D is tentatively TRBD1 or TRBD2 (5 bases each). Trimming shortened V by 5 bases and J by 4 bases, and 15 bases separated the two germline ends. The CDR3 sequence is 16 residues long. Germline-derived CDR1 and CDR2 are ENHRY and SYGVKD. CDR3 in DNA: TGTGCCATCAGTCCCGGGGCCGTCGGGGGGGCCAACGTCCTGACTTTC. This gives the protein CAISPGAVGGANVLTF.

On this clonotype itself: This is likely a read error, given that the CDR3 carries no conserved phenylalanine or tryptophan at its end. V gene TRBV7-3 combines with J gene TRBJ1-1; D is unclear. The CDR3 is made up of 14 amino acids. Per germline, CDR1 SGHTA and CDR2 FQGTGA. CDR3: CASSSTGMNTAAFC. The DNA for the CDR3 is TGTGCCAGCAGCTCGACGGGGATGAACACTGCAGCTTTCTGT.

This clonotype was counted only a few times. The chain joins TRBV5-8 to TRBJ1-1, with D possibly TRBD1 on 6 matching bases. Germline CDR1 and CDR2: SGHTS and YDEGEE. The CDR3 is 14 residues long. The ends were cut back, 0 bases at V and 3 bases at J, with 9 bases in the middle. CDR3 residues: CASSLAGTYTEAFF. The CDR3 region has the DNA TGTGCCAGCAGCTTGGCCGGGACATACACTGAAGCTTTCTTT.

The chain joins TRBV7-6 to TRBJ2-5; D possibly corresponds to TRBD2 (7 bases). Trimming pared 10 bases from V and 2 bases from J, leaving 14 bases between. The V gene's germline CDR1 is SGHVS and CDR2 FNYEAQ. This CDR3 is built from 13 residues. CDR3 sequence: CATRGGNQETQYF. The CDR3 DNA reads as TGTGCCACTAGGGGGGGGAATCAAGAGACCCAGTACTTC.

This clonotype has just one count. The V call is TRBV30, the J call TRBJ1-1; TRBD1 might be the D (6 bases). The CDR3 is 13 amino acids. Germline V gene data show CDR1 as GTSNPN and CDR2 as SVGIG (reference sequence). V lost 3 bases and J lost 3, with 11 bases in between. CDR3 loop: CAWSKQGYTEAFF. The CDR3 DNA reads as TGTGCCTGGAGCAAACAGGGTTACACTGAAGCTTTCTTT.

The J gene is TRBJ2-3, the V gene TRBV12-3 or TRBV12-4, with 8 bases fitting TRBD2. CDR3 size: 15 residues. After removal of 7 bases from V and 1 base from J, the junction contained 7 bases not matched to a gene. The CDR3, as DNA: TGTGCCAGCAACCCAACTAGCGGTCGCACAGATACGCAGTATTTT. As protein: CASNPTSGRTDTQYF.

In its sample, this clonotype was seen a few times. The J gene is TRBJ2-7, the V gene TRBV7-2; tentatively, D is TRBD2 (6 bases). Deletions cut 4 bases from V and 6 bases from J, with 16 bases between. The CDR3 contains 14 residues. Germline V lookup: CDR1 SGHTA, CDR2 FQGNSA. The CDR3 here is CASSSLTRRGEQYF. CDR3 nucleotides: TGTGCCAGCAGCTCCTTGACTAGGAGAGGCGAGCAGTACTTC.

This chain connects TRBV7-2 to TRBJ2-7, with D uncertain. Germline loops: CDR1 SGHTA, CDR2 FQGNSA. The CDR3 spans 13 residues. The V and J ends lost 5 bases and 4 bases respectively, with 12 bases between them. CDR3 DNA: TGTGCCAGCAGCCAAAGGCCACAGTACGAGCAGTACTTC. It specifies CASSQRPQYEQYF. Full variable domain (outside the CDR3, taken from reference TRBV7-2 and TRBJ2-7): GAGVSQSPSNKVTEKGKDVELRCDPISGHTALYWYRQSLGQGLEFLIYFQGNSAPDKSGLPSDRFSAERTGGSVSTLTIQRTQQEDSAVYLCASSQRPQYEQYFGPGTRLTVT.

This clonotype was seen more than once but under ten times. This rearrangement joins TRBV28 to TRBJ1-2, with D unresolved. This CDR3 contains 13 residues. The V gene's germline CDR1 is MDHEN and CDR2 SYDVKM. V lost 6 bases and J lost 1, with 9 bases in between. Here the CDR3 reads CASRSTFNYGYTF. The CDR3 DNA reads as TGTGCCAGCAGATCGACTTTTAACTATGGCTACACCTTC.

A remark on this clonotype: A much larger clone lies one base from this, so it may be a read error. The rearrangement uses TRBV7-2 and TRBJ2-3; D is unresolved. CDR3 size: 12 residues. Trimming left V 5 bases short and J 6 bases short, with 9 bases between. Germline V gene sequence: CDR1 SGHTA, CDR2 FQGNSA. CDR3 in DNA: TGTGCCAGCAGCGTATCCGGGGATACGCAGTATTTT. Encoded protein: CASSVSGDTQYF.

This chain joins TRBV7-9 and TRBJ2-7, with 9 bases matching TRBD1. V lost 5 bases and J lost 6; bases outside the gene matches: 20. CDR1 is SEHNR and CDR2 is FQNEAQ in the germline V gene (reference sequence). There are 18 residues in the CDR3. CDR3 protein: CASSTKTGGSVEPPEQYF. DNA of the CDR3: TGTGCCAGCAGCACCAAGACAGGGGGTTCGGTTGAGCCCCCCGAGCAGTACTTC. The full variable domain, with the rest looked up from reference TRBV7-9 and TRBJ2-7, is DTGVSQNPRHKITKRGQNVTFRCDPISEHNRLYWYRQTLGQGPEFLTYFQNEAQLEKSRLLSDRFSAERPKGSFSTLEIQRTEQGDSAMYLCASSTKTGGSVEPPEQYFGPGTRLTVT.

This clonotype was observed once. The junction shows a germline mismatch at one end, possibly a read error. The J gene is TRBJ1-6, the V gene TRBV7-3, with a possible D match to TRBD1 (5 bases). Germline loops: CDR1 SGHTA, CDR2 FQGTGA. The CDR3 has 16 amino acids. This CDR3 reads CASSLRGVGSGSLLHF. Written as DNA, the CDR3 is TGTGCCAGCAGCTTGAGGGGCGTGGGTTCGGGGTCACTCCTCCACTTT.